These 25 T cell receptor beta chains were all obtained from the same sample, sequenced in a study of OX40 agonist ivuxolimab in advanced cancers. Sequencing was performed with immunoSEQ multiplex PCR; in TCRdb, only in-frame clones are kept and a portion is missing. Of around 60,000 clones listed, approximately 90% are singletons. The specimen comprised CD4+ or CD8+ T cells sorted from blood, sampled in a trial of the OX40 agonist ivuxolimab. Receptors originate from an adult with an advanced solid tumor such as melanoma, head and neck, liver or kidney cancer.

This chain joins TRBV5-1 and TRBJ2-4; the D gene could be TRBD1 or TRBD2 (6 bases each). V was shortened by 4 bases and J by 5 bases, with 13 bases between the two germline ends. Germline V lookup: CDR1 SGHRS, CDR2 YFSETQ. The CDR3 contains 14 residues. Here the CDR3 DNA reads TGCGCCAGCAGCCCCACGGGGGCTCAAAACATTCAGTACTTC. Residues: CASSPTGAQNIQYF.

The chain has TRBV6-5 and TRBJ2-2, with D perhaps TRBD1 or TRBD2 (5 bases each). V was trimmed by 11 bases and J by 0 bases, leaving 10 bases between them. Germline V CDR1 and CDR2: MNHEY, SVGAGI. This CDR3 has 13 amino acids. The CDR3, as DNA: TGTGCCTGCGAGGGGTCGAACACCGGGGAGCTGTTTTTT. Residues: CACEGSNTGELFF.

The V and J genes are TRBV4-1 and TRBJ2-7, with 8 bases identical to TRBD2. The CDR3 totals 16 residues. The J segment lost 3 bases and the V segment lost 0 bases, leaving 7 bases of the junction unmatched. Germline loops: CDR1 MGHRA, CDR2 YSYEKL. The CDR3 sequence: CASSQDAGGDVYEQYF. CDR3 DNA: TGCGCCAGCAGCCAAGATGCGGGGGGAGATGTCTACGAGCAGTACTTC.

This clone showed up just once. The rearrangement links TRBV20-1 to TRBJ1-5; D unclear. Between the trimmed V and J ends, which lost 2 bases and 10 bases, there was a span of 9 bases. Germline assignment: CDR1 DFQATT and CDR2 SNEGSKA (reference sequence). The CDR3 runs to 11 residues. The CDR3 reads CSARFGIPQHF. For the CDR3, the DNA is TGCAGTGCTAGATTCGGGATTCCCCAGCATTTT.

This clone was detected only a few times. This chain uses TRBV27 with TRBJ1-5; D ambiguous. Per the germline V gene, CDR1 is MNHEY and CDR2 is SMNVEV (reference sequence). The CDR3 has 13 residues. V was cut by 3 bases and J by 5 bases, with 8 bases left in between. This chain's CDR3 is CASSFGGDQPQHF. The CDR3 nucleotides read TGTGCCAGCAGTTTTGGAGGAGATCAGCCCCAGCATTTT.

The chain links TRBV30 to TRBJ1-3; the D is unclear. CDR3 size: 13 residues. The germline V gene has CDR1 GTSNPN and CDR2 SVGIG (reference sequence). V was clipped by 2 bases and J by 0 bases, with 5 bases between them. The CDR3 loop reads CAWSLTSGNTIYF. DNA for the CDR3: TGTGCCTGGAGTTTAACCTCTGGAAACACCATATATTTT.

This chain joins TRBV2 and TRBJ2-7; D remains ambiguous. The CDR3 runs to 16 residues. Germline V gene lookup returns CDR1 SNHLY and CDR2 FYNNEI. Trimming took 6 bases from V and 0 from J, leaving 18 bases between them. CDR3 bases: TGTGCCAGCAGCGGCCCGAAGCGCCCAAGCTCCTACGAGCAGTACTTC. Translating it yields CASSGPKRPSSYEQYF. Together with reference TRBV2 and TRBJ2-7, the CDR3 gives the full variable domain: EPEVTQTPSHQVTQMGQEVILRCVPISNHLYFYWYRQILGQKVEFLVSFYNNEISEKSEIFDDQFSVERPDGSNFTLKIRSTKLEDSAMYFCASSGPKRPSSYEQYFGPGTRLTVT.

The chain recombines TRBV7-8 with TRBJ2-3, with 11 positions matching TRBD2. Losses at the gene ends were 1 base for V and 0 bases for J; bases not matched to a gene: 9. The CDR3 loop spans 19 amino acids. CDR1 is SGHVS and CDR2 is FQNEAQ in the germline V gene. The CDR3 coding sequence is TGTGCCAGCAGCTTAGGTCGGCGACTAGCGGGGACTAGCACAGATACGCAGTATTTT. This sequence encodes CASSLGRRLAGTSTDTQYF.

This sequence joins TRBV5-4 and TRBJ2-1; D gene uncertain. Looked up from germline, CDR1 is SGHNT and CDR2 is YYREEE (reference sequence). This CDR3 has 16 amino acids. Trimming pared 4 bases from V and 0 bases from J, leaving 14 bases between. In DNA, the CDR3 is TGTGCCAGCAGCCTTACCGTCCAGAGCTCCTACAATGAGCAGTTCTTC. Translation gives CASSLTVQSSYNEQFF.

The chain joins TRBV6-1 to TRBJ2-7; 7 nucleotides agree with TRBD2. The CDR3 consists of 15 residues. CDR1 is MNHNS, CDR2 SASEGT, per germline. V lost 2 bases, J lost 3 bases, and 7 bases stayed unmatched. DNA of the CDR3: TGTGCCAGCAGTGAATTTTGGACTAGGGTCTACGAGCAGTACTTC. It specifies CASSEFWTRVYEQYF.

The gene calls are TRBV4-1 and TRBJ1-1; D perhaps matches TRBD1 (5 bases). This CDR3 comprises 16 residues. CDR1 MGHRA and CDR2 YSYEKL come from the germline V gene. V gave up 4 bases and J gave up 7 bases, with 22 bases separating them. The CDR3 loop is CASSRYQEGSTLEAFF. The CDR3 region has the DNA TGCGCCAGCAGCCGCTATCAGGAGGGGTCTACGCTTGAAGCTTTCTTT.

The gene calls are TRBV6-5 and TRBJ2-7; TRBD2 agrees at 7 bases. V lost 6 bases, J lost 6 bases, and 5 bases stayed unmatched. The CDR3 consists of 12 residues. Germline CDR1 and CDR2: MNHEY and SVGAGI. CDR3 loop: CASSGGMSEQYF. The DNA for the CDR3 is TGTGCCAGCAGCGGGGGGATGTCCGAGCAGTACTTC.

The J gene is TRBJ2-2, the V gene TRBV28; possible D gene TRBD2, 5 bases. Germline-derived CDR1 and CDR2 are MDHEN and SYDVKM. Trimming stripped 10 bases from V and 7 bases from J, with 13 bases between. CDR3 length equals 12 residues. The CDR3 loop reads CAIQSGFGELFF. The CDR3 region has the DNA TGTGCCATTCAAAGCGGTTTCGGGGAGCTGTTTTTT. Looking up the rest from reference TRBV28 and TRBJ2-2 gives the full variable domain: DVKVTQSSRYLVKRTGEKVFLECVQDMDHENMFWYRQDPGLGLRLIYFSYDVKMKEKGDIPEGYSVSREKKERFSLILESASTNQTSMYLCAIQSGFGELFFGEGSRLTVL.

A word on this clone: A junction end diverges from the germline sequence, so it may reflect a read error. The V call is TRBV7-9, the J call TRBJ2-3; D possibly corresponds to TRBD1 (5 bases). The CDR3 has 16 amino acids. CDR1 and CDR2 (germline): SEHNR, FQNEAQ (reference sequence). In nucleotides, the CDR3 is TGTGCCAGCACCTTAGTGGCAGGGTGGGCCACAGATACGCAGTATTTT. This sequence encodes CASTLVAGWATDTQYF.

DNA of the CDR3: TGTGCCAGTACCCCAAGGGGCGGCGGGGGCAATCAGCCCCAGCATTTT. Translating gives CASTPRGGGGNQPQHF. The chain links TRBV19 to TRBJ1-5, with a tentative D call TRBD1 (5 bases). Germline CDR1 LNHDA, CDR2 SQIVND (reference sequence). V gave up 7 bases and J gave up 2 bases, with 18 bases separating them. The CDR3 has 16 residues.

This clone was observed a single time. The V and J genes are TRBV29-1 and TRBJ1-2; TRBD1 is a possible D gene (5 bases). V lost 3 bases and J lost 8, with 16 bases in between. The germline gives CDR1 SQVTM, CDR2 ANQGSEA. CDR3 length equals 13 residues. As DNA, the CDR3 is TGCAGCGTTGAGGCCAGGGAGGAGAAGGGCTACACCTTC. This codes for CSVEAREEKGYTF.

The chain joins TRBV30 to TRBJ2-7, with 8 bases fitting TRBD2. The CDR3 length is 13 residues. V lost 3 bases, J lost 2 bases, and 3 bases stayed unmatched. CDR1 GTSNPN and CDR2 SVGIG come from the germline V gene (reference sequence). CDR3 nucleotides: TGTGCCTGGAGCGGGGGGGGACCCTACGAGCAGTACTTC. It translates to CAWSGGGPYEQYF.

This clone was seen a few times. The CDR3 protein is CASSLGPRADTQYF. The CDR3 DNA is TGTGCCAGCAGTTTAGGCCCCAGGGCCGATACGCAGTATTTT. This chain links TRBV28 with TRBJ2-3; a weak D match, TRBD1 (5 bases). This CDR3 is 14 amino acids long. Trimming stripped 2 bases from V and 6 bases from J, with 12 bases between. Germline assignment: CDR1 MDHEN and CDR2 SYDVKM.

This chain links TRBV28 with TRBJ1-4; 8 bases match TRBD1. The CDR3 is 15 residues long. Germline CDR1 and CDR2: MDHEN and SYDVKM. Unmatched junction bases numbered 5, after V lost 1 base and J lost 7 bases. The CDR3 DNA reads TGTGCCAGCAGTTTATCGACAGGGGAGTTTGAAAAACTGTTTTTT. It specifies CASSLSTGEFEKLFF. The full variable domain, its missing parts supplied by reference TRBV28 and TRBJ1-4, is DVKVTQSSRYLVKRTGEKVFLECVQDMDHENMFWYRQDPGLGLRLIYFSYDVKMKEKGDIPEGYSVSREKKERFSLILESASTNQTSMYLCASSLSTGEFEKLFFGSGTQLSVL.

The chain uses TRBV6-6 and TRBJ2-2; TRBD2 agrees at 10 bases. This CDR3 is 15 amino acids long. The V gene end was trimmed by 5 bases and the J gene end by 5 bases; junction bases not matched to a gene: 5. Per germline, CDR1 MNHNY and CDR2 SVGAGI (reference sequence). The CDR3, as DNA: TGTGCCAGCAGTGGAAGGACTAGCGGAACCGGGGAGCTGTTTTTT. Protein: CASSGRTSGTGELFF.

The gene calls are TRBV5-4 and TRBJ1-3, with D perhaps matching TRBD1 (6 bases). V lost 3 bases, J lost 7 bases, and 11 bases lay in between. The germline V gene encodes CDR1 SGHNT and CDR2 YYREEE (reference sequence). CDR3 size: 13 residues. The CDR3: CASSSDRRNTIYF. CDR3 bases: TGTGCCAGCAGCTCGGACAGACGGAACACCATATATTTT.

In DNA form, the CDR3 reads TGTGCCAGCAGCTTAGGGGGCAGCTTTGGTGAGCAGTTCTTC. Encoded protein: CASSLGGSFGEQFF. This rearrangement joins TRBV7-3 to TRBJ2-1; perhaps TRBD1 as D (6 bases). There are 14 residues in the CDR3. V gave up 2 bases and J gave up 9 bases, with 14 bases separating them. Germline V CDR1 and CDR2: SGHTA, FQGTGA. Full variable domain (rest looked up from reference TRBV7-3 and TRBJ2-1): GAGVSQTPSNKVTEKGKYVELRCDPISGHTALYWYRQSLGQGPEFLIYFQGTGAADDSGLPNDRFFAVRPEGSVSTLKIQRTERGDSAVYLCASSLGGSFGEQFFGPGTRLTVL.

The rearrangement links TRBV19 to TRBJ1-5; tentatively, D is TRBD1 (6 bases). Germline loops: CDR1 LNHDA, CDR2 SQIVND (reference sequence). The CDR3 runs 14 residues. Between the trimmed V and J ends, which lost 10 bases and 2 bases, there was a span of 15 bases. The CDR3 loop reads CATTGTRGNQPQHF. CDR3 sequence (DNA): TGTGCCACCACGGGGACAAGGGGCAATCAGCCCCAGCATTTT.

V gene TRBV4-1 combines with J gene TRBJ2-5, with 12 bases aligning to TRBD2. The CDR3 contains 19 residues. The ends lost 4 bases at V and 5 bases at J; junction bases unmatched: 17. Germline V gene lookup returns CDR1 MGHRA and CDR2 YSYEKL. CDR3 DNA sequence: TGCGCCAGCAGCCGTGATTGGGGTTCTAGCGGGAGGGGAGGGGAGACCCAGTACTTC. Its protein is CASSRDWGSSGRGGETQYF.

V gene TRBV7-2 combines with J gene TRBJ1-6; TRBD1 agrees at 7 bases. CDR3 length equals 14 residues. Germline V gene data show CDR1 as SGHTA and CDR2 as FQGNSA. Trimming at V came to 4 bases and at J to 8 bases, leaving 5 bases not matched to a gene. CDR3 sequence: CASSSGTAYSPLHF. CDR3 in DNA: TGTGCCAGCAGCTCCGGGACAGCTTATTCACCCCTCCACTTT.